The following is a TCR beta chain sequence with its context. Every one of the donors was a Caucasian adult that lived in Nashville, Tennessee. The split of CD4+ cells yielded CD45RA+ naive and CD45RA-negative memory subsets. The sample is drawn from a study of shared clonotypes between healthy human individuals. Germline assignment: CDR1 LNHDA and CDR2 SQIVND (reference sequence). V lost 2 bases to trimming and J lost 2 bases, with 6 bases between them. This CDR3 comprises 13 residues. The assay was immunoSEQ multiplex PCR, and TCRdb's table has in-frame clones only and misses some. The sample has about 1 million clones; approximately 78% are singletons.

Sequenced material: memory CD4+ T cells from PBMCs. Specified subset: CD45RA-negative fraction. The sequence came from a young man in good health. Some clones in this sample may be carry-over from other donors' samples. V and J are TRBV19 and TRBJ1-2, with D unclear. The CDR3 loop is CASSIKGNYGYTF. The CDR3, as DNA: TGTGCCAGTAGTATAAAAGGGAACTATGGCTACACCTTC.